This TCR beta chain appears in the sequencing data of a study of blood T cell repertoires in COVID-19. About the research overall: PBMCs, B-cell-depleted T cells, or T cells provided the cDNA or gDNA that made up the material.

With 5 bases removed from V and 4 bases from J, the gap between germline ends came to 8 bases. The CDR3 loop spans 13 amino acids. The germline V gene encodes CDR1 LNHDA and CDR2 SQIVND (reference sequence). Per the study methods: Amplification with reference gene primers provided the estimates of nucleated cell counts. Measured with immunoSEQ multiplex PCR; TCRdb has only the in-frame clones, and not every one. V, J and clone size derive from that table, while D and trimming were established from the DNA sequence. The sample holds about 180,000 clones, about 82% seen once. Cohorts were based on clinical histories the participants reported. Two negative PCRs, clearance, or symptom resolution had been documented for recovered Cohort 3 donors.

Sample: PBMCs or T cells enriched from blood (not recorded which). This sequence originates from a woman aged 25-40 years who had recovered from COVID-19. The chain is built from TRBV19 and TRBJ2-2; D is possibly TRBD1 (5 bases). CDR3 protein: CASSGQVTGELFF. In DNA form, the CDR3 reads TGTGCCAGTAGTGGACAAGTCACCGGGGAGCTGTTTTTT.